This TCR beta chain comes out of a study of blood T cell repertoires in COVID-19. Per the authors' pipeline: Reference gene primers were amplified, and this amplification served to estimate nucleated cell counts. Method: immunoSEQ multiplex PCR; TCRdb's copy keeps in-frame clones and lacks some. The V and J calls and clone size were taken over from that table, and D and trimming were inferred from the DNA. This table has over 9,000 clones, about 80% appearing once. The CDR3 spans 16 residues. Unmatched junction bases numbered 12, after V lost 3 bases and J lost 5 bases. In germline, CDR1 is DFQATT, CDR2 SNEGSKA (reference sequence).

This TCR was sampled from a man aged 65-85 years with active COVID-19. This sequence joins TRBV20-1 and TRBJ2-7; 11 bases are a match to TRBD2. What was sequenced was peripheral blood. CDR3 loop: CSASLSIAGGLNEQYF. CDR3 DNA sequence: TGCAGTGCTAGTCTTAGTATAGCGGGAGGGCTTAACGAGCAGTACTTC.